Below are 14 T cell receptor beta chains sequenced from a single sample in a study of cytomegalovirus exposure and HLA in healthy donors. The PCR made use of 60 Vbeta and 13 Jbeta primers. The protocol was immunoSEQ multiplex PCR, while the TCRdb copy is restricted to in-frame clones and leaves out a portion. The sample lists some 90,000 clones; 65% to 85% were seen once. The sample was PBMCs. Receptors originate from a man aged 45-65 years in good health and CMV-seronegative.

V is TRBV7-2 and J is TRBJ2-5; D is possibly TRBD2 (6 bases). Germline V gene sequence: CDR1 SGHTA, CDR2 FQGNSA. This CDR3 has 15 amino acids. V shed 5 bases and J shed 4 bases, with 17 bases lying between them. CDR3 sequence reads: CASSAGPQARETQYF. CDR3 DNA: TGTGCCAGCAGCGCGGGGCCGCAGGCCCGAGAGACCCAGTACTTC.

The rearrangement links TRBV30 to TRBJ2-1, with 10 bases lining up with TRBD2. This CDR3 has 14 residues. Per germline, CDR1 GTSNPN and CDR2 SVGIG (reference sequence). Unmatched junction bases numbered 6, after V lost 1 base and J lost 9 bases. The CDR3: CAWSASGRFGEQFF. The CDR3 bases are TGTGCCTGGAGTGCTAGCGGGAGATTTGGTGAGCAGTTCTTC.

CDR3 sequence: CASQSQLLPLSPYEQYF. In DNA form, the CDR3 reads TGTGCCAGCCAGTCACAATTACTACCCTTGTCCCCCTACGAGCAGTACTTC. The chain links TRBV27 to TRBJ2-7; D is ambiguous. CDR3 length equals 17 residues. V gave up 8 bases and J gave up 2 bases, with 25 bases separating them. The germline V gene encodes CDR1 MNHEY and CDR2 SMNVEV (reference sequence).

This clone was seen more than once but under ten times. The rearrangement links TRBV19 to TRBJ2-1, with D tentatively TRBD2 (6 bases). V was shortened by 5 bases and J by 10 bases, with 21 bases between the two germline ends. The CDR3 sequence is 15 residues long. Germline lookup yields CDR1 LNHDA and CDR2 SQIVND (reference sequence). This CDR3 is CASSSTSGLPQEQFF. DNA of the CDR3: TGTGCCAGTAGTTCTACCTCGGGACTCCCCCAAGAGCAGTTCTTC. The full variable domain, in which reference TRBV19 and TRBJ2-1 provide the parts outside the CDR3, is DGGITQSPKYLFRKEGQNVTLSCEQNLNHDAMYWYRQDPGQGLRLIYYSQIVNDFQKGDIAEGYSVSREKKESFPLTVTSAQKNPTAFYLCASSSTSGLPQEQFFGPGTRLTVL.

This clone was counted only a few times. The rearrangement uses TRBV7-2 and TRBJ1-4; TRBD1 matches 9 bases. The CDR3 is 15 residues long. Trimming cost V 5 bases and J 11 bases; bases outside gene matches: 12. CDR1 and CDR2 (germline): SGHTA, FQGNSA. In DNA form, the CDR3 reads TGTGCCAGCAGCGGACCGGGGACAGGGTCTAGGAAACTGTTTTTT. This sequence encodes CASSGPGTGSRKLFF.

CDR3 sequence: CASSVGQGAQNIQYF. The CDR3 region has the DNA TGTGCCAGCAGCGTAGGCCAGGGGGCCCAGAACATTCAGTACTTC. This chain links TRBV9 with TRBJ2-4; TRBD1 agrees at 8 bases. The V segment lost 0 bases and the J segment 7 bases; nucleotides outside the gene matches: 6. CDR3 length: 15 residues. Looked up from germline, CDR1 is SGDLS and CDR2 is YYNGEE.

This clone showed up just once. The chain employs TRBV27 and TRBJ2-6, with D maybe TRBD1 (5 bases). V lost 1 base, J lost 1 base, and 17 bases lay in between. Germline CDR1 is MNHEY and CDR2 is SMNVEV (reference sequence). CDR3 length: 19 amino acids. CDR3 region: CASSLFALGAGSGANVLTF. In DNA, the CDR3 is TGTGCCAGCAGTTTATTCGCTCTTGGGGCAGGGTCTGGGGCCAACGTCCTGACTTTC.

The chain couples TRBV18 to TRBJ1-4; TRBD1 matches 8 bases. Germline lookup yields CDR1 KGHSH and CDR2 LQKENI. After removal of 4 bases from V and 0 bases from J, the junction contained 4 bases not matched to a gene. The CDR3 totals 16 residues. The DNA for the CDR3 is TGTGCCAGCTCACAGACAGGGGCAACAACTAATGAAAAACTGTTTTTT. Its protein is CASSQTGATTNEKLFF.

The chain has TRBV9 and TRBJ2-7, with 10 nucleotides matching TRBD1. V was clipped by 3 bases and J by 7 bases; unmatched bases: 4. The CDR3 is 13 residues long. Germline CDR1 and CDR2: SGDLS and YYNGEE. CDR3 sequence: CASSGGTGDEQYF. The CDR3, as DNA: TGTGCCAGCAGCGGGGGGACAGGGGATGAGCAGTACTTC.

J is TRBJ2-3 and V is TRBV9, with TRBD2 matching 11 bases. Germline-derived CDR1 and CDR2 are SGDLS and YYNGEE. This CDR3 comprises 19 residues. Germline trimming cut 0 bases from V and 0 bases from J; bases unmatched to any gene: 9. The CDR3 loop is CASSVGGWGLAASTDTQYF. CDR3 bases: TGTGCCAGCAGCGTAGGGGGATGGGGACTAGCGGCAAGCACAGATACGCAGTATTTT.

This chain links TRBV11-3 with TRBJ2-7, with 8 bases fitting TRBD2. Per the germline V gene, CDR1 is SGHNT and CDR2 is YENEEA. J lost 1 base, V lost 5 bases, and 4 bases had no gene match. CDR3 length: 14 residues. CDR3 in amino acids: CASSHGRESYEQYF. CDR3 nucleotide sequence: TGTGCCAGCAGCCACGGGAGGGAGTCCTACGAGCAGTACTTC.

The V call is TRBV7-6, the J call TRBJ2-2; TRBD2 matches 8 bases. This CDR3 contains 17 residues. Germline loops: CDR1 SGHVS, CDR2 FNYEAQ. Losses at the gene ends were 0 bases for V and 4 bases for J; bases not matched to a gene: 7. The CDR3 coding sequence is TGTGCCAGCAGCTTAGCGGCGTACCTAGCGGGCACCGGGGAGCTGTTTTTT. It translates to CASSLAAYLAGTGELFF.

J is TRBJ1-1 and V is TRBV5-1, with D tentatively TRBD1 (5 bases). CDR1 and CDR2 from the germline V gene are SGHRS and YFSETQ. CDR3 length: 17 residues. V was clipped by 0 bases and J by 6 bases, with 21 bases between them. The CDR3 nucleotides are TGCGCCAGCAGCTTGGAATTCGTATCAGGGACTGTTGCTGAAGCTTTCTTT. Protein product: CASSLEFVSGTVAEAFF.

Here the CDR3 DNA reads TGTGCCAGCAGTTTACGCGAGTCCTACAATGAGCAGTTCTTC. Its translation is CASSLRESYNEQFF. The rearrangement links TRBV27 to TRBJ2-1, with unresolved D. This CDR3 comprises 14 residues. The V end lost 2 bases, the J end lost 1 base, and 6 bases lay between the germline ends. Germline V lookup: CDR1 MNHEY, CDR2 SMNVEV (reference sequence).